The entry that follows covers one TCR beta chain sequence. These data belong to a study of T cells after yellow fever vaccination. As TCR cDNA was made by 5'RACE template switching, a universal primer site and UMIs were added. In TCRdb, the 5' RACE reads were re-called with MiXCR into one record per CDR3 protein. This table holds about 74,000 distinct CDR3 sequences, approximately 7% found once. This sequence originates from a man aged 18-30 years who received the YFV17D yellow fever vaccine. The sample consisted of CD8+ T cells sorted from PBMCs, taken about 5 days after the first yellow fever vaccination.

CDR3 bases: TGTGCCAGCGTCCCGTGGGCTACGACCATGAACACTGAAGCTTTCTTT. This gives the protein CASVPWATTMNTEAFF. J is TRBJ1-1 and V is TRBV28; D unresolved. In germline, CDR1 is MDHEN, CDR2 SYDVKM. The V and J ends lost 8 bases and 0 bases respectively, with 19 bases between them. The CDR3 is 16 residues long.